This record concerns one TCR beta chain sequence. This specimen comes from a study of blood T cell repertoires in COVID-19. Study background: COVID-19 samples collected from the United States, Italy and Spain covered acute and convalescent phases. Sample material is recorded as cDNA or gDNA derived from T cells, B-cell-depleted T cells, or PBMCs.

Per the authors' pipeline: For nucleated cells, counts were estimated from reference gene primer amplification. The protocol was immunoSEQ multiplex PCR, while the TCRdb copy is restricted to in-frame clones and leaves out a portion. D and trimming come from the DNA, and the V and J calls and clone size come from that table. This sample carries 200,000 to 250,000 clones, about 91% of them seen once, and the ten largest clones take more than 1.4%. Sequencing was done on a sample of peripheral blood. The sequence came from a man younger than 35 with active or convalescent COVID-19.

CDR3 bases: TGCGCCAGCAGCTTGGCCGCGGACAGGGTTGGGAATGGCTACACCTTC. This encodes CASSLAADRVGNGYTF. This sequence joins TRBV5-1 and TRBJ1-2, with TRBD1 matching 8 bases. Germline trimming cut 0 bases from V and 6 bases from J; bases unmatched to any gene: 10. The CDR3 spans 16 residues. CDR1 and CDR2 from the germline V gene are SGHRS and YFSETQ.